These 20 T cell receptor beta chains share one sample of origin, sequenced in a study of T cell responses to AZD1222 COVID-19 vaccine (dated by TCRdb to the early 2020s). This specimen's time point label, interpreted: baseline before first vaccination. The treatment or condition label corresponds to: meningococcal conjugate vaccine given as trial control. Libraries were constructed by the immunoSEQ multiplex PCR assay. TCRdb mirrors the immuneACCESS table, restricted to in-frame sequences. Some clones are absent from its copies; in checked studies, under half trace to an unresolved V gene, and the reason for the others is unknown. This sample lists approximately 130,000 clones; around 88% were detected once. 11% of the sample is in the top ten clones. The sample in question was peripheral blood, obtained on day 0 of MenACWY control vaccination. These receptor sequences come from an adult in good health.

This sequence joins TRBV12-3 or TRBV12-4 and TRBJ1-1; tentatively, D is TRBD1 (6 bases). V lost 5 bases and J lost 9, with 16 bases in between. The CDR3 extends over 13 amino acids. CDR3 coding DNA: TGTGCCAGCAGTACCAGGAGTGGGGGCAAAGCTTTCTTT. Translating gives CASSTRSGGKAFF.

The V and J genes are TRBV11-3 and TRBJ2-1, with D perhaps TRBD2 (6 bases). CDR3 length: 17 amino acids. In germline, CDR1 is SGHNT, CDR2 YENEEA. The V and J ends lost 1 base and 0 bases respectively, with 13 bases between them. The chain's CDR3 is CASSLAVGSFSYNEQFF. CDR3 nucleotides: TGTGCCAGCAGCTTAGCTGTCGGGAGTTTCTCCTACAATGAGCAGTTCTTC.

The chain joins TRBV27 to TRBJ2-7; 8 positions agree with TRBD1. Germline V gene sequence: CDR1 MNHEY, CDR2 SMNVEV (reference sequence). Germline trimming cut 10 bases from V and 4 bases from J; bases unmatched to any gene: 9. CDR3 length equals 13 residues. The CDR3 DNA sequence: TGTGCCACGTCTCGACAGGGGTTGTACGAGCAGTACTTC. Amino acids: CATSRQGLYEQYF.

In DNA form, the CDR3 reads TGTGCCAGCAGCCAACCTCCCGGTCGGGGAGACTCAGAGACCCAGTACTTC. Protein: CASSQPPGRGDSETQYF. The chain couples TRBV3-1 (or the pseudogene TRBV3-2) to TRBJ2-5; possibly TRBD2 for D (5 bases). CDR3 length: 17 amino acids. CDR1 is LGHDT, CDR2 YNNKEL, per germline (reference sequence). V shed 2 bases and J shed 4 bases, with 20 bases lying between them.

This chain joins TRBV7-8 and TRBJ2-7; D is undetermined. CDR3 length equals 15 residues. The V gene's germline CDR1 is SGHVS and CDR2 FQNEAQ. The V and J ends lost 0 bases and 5 bases respectively, with 14 bases between them. For the CDR3, the DNA is TGTGCCAGCAGCTTAGCCGGACGAAGAAGCCACGAGCAGTACTTC. Translating gives CASSLAGRRSHEQYF. Drawing the rest from reference TRBV7-8 and TRBJ2-7, the complete variable domain is GAGVSQSPRYKVAKRGQDVALRCDPISGHVSLFWYQQALGQGPEFLTYFQNEAQLDKSGLPSDRFFAERPEGSVSTLKIQRTQQEDSAVYLCASSLAGRRSHEQYFGPGTRLTVT.

This chain connects TRBV12-5 to TRBJ1-5, with 7 bases matching TRBD1. This CDR3 has 15 residues. Germline loops: CDR1 LGHNT, CDR2 FRNRAP. Germline trimming cut 5 bases from V and 2 bases from J; bases unmatched to any gene: 6. CDR3 sequence (DNA): TGTGCTAGTGGTATCGGGACAGCTGGCAATCAGCCCCAGCATTTT. Protein: CASGIGTAGNQPQHF. Full variable domain (missing parts from reference TRBV12-5 and TRBJ1-5): DARVTQTPRHKVTEMGQEVTMRCQPILGHNTVFWYRQTMMQGLELLAYFRNRAPLDDSGMPKDRFSAEMPDATLATLKIQPSEPRDSAVYFCASGIGTAGNQPQHFGDGTRLSIL.

Comments on this clone: Within the sample, other DNA sequences also encode this same CDR3. This chain joins TRBV27 and TRBJ1-4; D is unclear. The CDR3 sequence is 13 residues long. Germline values: CDR1 MNHEY, CDR2 SMNVEV (reference sequence). V shed 0 bases and J shed 7 bases, with 6 bases lying between them. DNA of the CDR3: TGTGCCAGCAGTTTATCGGGGAGTGAAAAACTGTTTTTT. Amino acids: CASSLSGSEKLFF. Full variable domain (remainder filled in from reference TRBV27 and TRBJ1-4): EAQVTQNPRYLITVTGKKLTVTCSQNMNHEYMSWYRQDPGLGLRQIYYSMNVEVTDKGDVPEGYKVSRKEKRNFPLILESPSPNQTSLYFCASSLSGSEKLFFGSGTQLSVL.

The J gene is TRBJ1-1, the V gene TRBV6-5, with 10 bases aligning to TRBD1. The CDR3 is made up of 15 amino acids. CDR1 is MNHEY and CDR2 is SVGAGI in the germline V gene. The V segment lost 4 bases and the J segment 5 bases; nucleotides outside the gene matches: 7. Here the CDR3 DNA reads TGTGCCAGCAGTTCCCCGGGACAGGGGTTTACTGAAGCTTTCTTT. Encoded protein: CASSSPGQGFTEAFF.

The CDR3 DNA follows: TGTGCCAGCAGCTTGGTCCGGCTAGCGGGGCCGGTAGTGCAGTACTTC. Translating gives CASSLVRLAGPVVQYF. The chain couples TRBV5-6 to TRBJ2-7, with 9 bases aligning to TRBD2. Per the germline V gene, CDR1 is SGHDT and CDR2 is YYEEEE. The trim removed 0 bases at V and 9 bases at J, leaving 13 bases unmatched. The CDR3 runs to 16 residues.

This chain joins TRBV27 and TRBJ1-6, with TRBD1 identical over 10 bases. Trimming took 6 bases from V and 10 from J; bases not matched to a gene: 9. The germline V gene encodes CDR1 MNHEY and CDR2 SMNVEV (reference sequence). This CDR3 contains 15 residues. The CDR3 coding sequence is TGTGCCAGCAGCTTCCAAGGGGACAGGGGATCACCCCTCCACTTT. Protein sequence: CASSFQGDRGSPLHF.

The chain has TRBV4-1 and TRBJ1-5; D is possibly TRBD1 (6 bases). Germline V gene sequence: CDR1 MGHRA, CDR2 YSYEKL. The CDR3 consists of 16 residues. V was pared by 0 bases and J by 3 bases, with 12 bases between. The CDR3 sequence: CASSQDPGENNQPQHF. The CDR3 nucleotides are TGCGCCAGCAGCCAAGATCCAGGGGAAAACAATCAGCCCCAGCATTTT.

This chain links TRBV11-3 with TRBJ1-1, with D possibly TRBD1 on 5 matching bases. Trimming took 2 bases from V and 6 from J, leaving 19 bases between them. The CDR3 length is 16 residues. Germline V CDR1 and CDR2: SGHNT, YENEEA. The chain's CDR3 is CASSLSQGGFYAEAFF. Here the CDR3 DNA reads TGTGCCAGCAGCTTAAGTCAGGGAGGTTTCTACGCTGAAGCTTTCTTT. The full variable domain, its missing parts supplied by reference TRBV11-3 and TRBJ1-1, is EAGVVQSPRYKIIEKKQPVAFWCNPISGHNTLYWYLQNLGQGPELLIRYENEEAVDDSQLPKDRFSAERLKGVDSTLKIQPAELGDSAVYLCASSLSQGGFYAEAFFGQGTRLTVV.

The rearrangement joins TRBV11-3 to TRBJ2-2; no firm D call. V lost 5 bases, J lost 3 bases, and 10 bases lay in between. This CDR3 contains 14 residues. Germline V CDR1 and CDR2: SGHNT, YENEEA. The DNA for the CDR3 is TGTGCCAGCAGCCCCCGAGTCTACACCGGGGAGCTGTTTTTT. Translation: CASSPRVYTGELFF. The whole variable domain, filled in from reference TRBV11-3 and TRBJ2-2, reads EAGVVQSPRYKIIEKKQPVAFWCNPISGHNTLYWYLQNLGQGPELLIRYENEEAVDDSQLPKDRFSAERLKGVDSTLKIQPAELGDSAVYLCASSPRVYTGELFFGEGSRLTVL.

The chain has TRBV27 and TRBJ1-1; 7 positions match TRBD1. The ends lost 5 bases at V and 1 base at J; junction bases unmatched: 7. CDR1 MNHEY and CDR2 SMNVEV come from the germline V gene (reference sequence). The CDR3 consists of 15 residues. This chain's CDR3 is CASSPHRGRNTEAFF. The CDR3 bases are TGTGCCAGCAGTCCTCACAGGGGCCGGAACACTGAAGCTTTCTTT.

V gene TRBV27 combines with J gene TRBJ2-2; D might be TRBD1 or TRBD2, each matching 6 bases. Trimming took 7 bases from V and 6 from J, leaving 15 bases between them. Germline CDR1 MNHEY, CDR2 SMNVEV (reference sequence). This CDR3 has 14 amino acids. In DNA form, the CDR3 reads TGTGCCAGCACAAAGGGGGGATCCGCCGGGGAGCTGTTTTTT. It is translated as CASTKGGSAGELFF.

The chain is built from TRBV11-3 and TRBJ2-5, with 13 bases aligning to TRBD2. Unmatched junction bases numbered 6, after V lost 6 bases and J lost 5 bases. The CDR3 is 15 amino acids. Germline CDR1 reads SGHNT; CDR2 reads YENEEA. CDR3 nucleotides: TGTGCCAGCAGAACTGGGACTAGCGGGACGGAGACCCAGTACTTC. Translating it yields CASRTGTSGTETQYF.

The V gene is TRBV7-9, the J gene TRBJ2-7, with D uncertain. This CDR3 has 12 amino acids. Germline V gene lookup returns CDR1 SEHNR and CDR2 FQNEAQ (reference sequence). V dropped 1 base and J dropped 7 bases, with 8 bases sitting between them. The CDR3 here is CASSLGVGEQYF. The DNA for the CDR3 is TGTGCCAGCAGCTTAGGTGTAGGGGAGCAGTACTTC.

The V call is TRBV7-2, the J call TRBJ1-1, with D unclear. V lost 3 bases to trimming and J lost 4 bases, with 6 bases between them. The CDR3 runs 12 residues. CDR1 and CDR2 from the germline V gene are SGHTA and FQGNSA. The CDR3 nucleotides are TGTGCCAGCAGCTTTTCAAGCACTGAAGCTTTCTTT. This translates into CASSFSSTEAFF.

CDR3 in amino acids: CASSLKDRRWATIYF. CDR3 nucleotides: TGTGCCAGCAGCTTGAAGGACAGAAGATGGGCCACCATATATTTT. V gene TRBV5-8 combines with J gene TRBJ1-3, with D perhaps TRBD1 (6 bases). The V gene's germline CDR1 is SGHTS and CDR2 YDEGEE. The V end lost 1 base, the J end lost 9 bases, and 17 bases lay between the germline ends. The CDR3 is 15 residues long. The entire variable domain, with the rest obtained from reference TRBV5-8 and TRBJ1-3, is as follows: EAGVTQSPTHLIKTRGQQATLRCSPISGHTSVYWYQQALGLGLQFLLWYDEGEERNRGNFPPRFSGRQFPNYSSELNVNALELEDSALYLCASSLKDRRWATIYFGEGSWLTVV.

The rearrangement uses TRBV7-3 and TRBJ2-2, with TRBD2 matching over 13 bases. Germline CDR1 reads SGHTA; CDR2 reads FQGTGA. The V segment lost 6 bases and the J segment 8 bases; nucleotides outside the gene matches: 9. CDR3 size: 16 residues. The CDR3 here is CASSPGLAGDPGELFF. The CDR3 nucleotides read TGTGCCAGCAGTCCTGGACTAGCGGGAGATCCGGGGGAGCTGTTTTTT.